This T cell receptor (beta chain) is from a study of tissue T cells after allogeneic stem cell transplantation (dated by TCRdb to between 2021 and 2024). Looking at the study overall: For tissues with multiple samples, a pathologist reviewed H&E sections and gave sequencing priority to samples with histologically apparent lymphocytes. The human arm was a prospective observational study without blinding or randomization. Using research autopsies of patients with and without GVHD, plus mouse models of GVHD, the study profiled TCR beta repertoires across many tissues. The full study reports these points: Which tissue TCRs were alloreactive or antigen-specific was not determined in the study, and some of the clones might have been host cells that persisted. The patient cohort was small and varied clinically, and sampling depth was recognized as a limitation. Within patients, how anatomically similar tissues were was a major factor shaping TCR repertoire composition, regardless of disease or transplant status. No blood samples were available from the non-GVHD comparator patients. Few T cell clones were found to be shared across patients, but shared repertoire signatures across patients were revealed in a tissue-specific fashion by motif-based clustering. In both patients and mice, only a limited portion of the TCR repertoire detected in tissues was captured by blood and spleen T cells.

Measured from the cysteine to the phenylalanine, the CDR3 is 15 residues long. CDR3 DNA only is kept here, 45 bases in frame from base 1. The germline V gene supplies CDR1 SGHRS and CDR2 YFSETQ. Between the V and J ends, shortened by 4 bases and 7 bases respectively, the junction contains 18 bases. Reading the label with the study, this specimen's time point is: human tissue collected at research (rapid) autopsy. Three non-HCT comparator patients with other cancers, who had at least five GI tract samples and no known GI disease at death, were retrospectively selected. Autopsy tissues included GI sites from esophagus to rectum, liver, skin and lymphoid organs including spleen, after a median post-mortem interval of approximately nine hours. Autopsy specimens were bisected, with one portion flash-frozen in liquid nitrogen and the remainder formalin-fixed, and GI outer muscle layers were removed. To extract genomic DNA from frozen tissues, either the Mag-Bind Blood & Tissue DNA HDQ 96 Kit on a Chemagic 360 or the DNeasy Blood & Tissue Kit was used. Because of concern about red blood cell contamination, extracted DNA underwent additional purification with the Genomic DNA Clean & Concentrator-25 kit.

Library prep was done by the immunoSEQ multiplex PCR assay. TCRbeta CDR3 sequencing was done by Adaptive Biotechnologies at survey depth, reporting CDR3 sequences, V/J genes, productive frequency and template counts. TCR beta CDR3 regions were amplified from genomic DNA rather than RNA. Turning to the authors' computational methods: Jensen-Shannon divergence served to quantify pairwise repertoire overlap between tissues, with 0 meaning identical and 1 meaning complete divergence. Tissues were clustered by single-linkage agglomerative hierarchical clustering of pairwise JSD values, and the clustering results were displayed as dendrograms. All patient samples were analyzed with GLIPH2 using simulation_depth 1000, kmer_min_depth 3 and cdr3_length_cutoff 8, and only groups containing more than two unique CDR3s were kept. A standardized tissue-overlap score was calculated by extrapolating Jaccard GLIPH-group overlap across patients to a standard repertoire size of 1000 clones. Linear mixed-effect models, with tissue included as a fixed effect and individual included as a random effect, were used to assess associations of diversity with clinical or experimental variables. As stored in TCRdb, this immuneACCESS dataset retains in-frame rearrangements with V and J assigned. A fraction of the clones does not appear; measured against another copy, unresolved V genes explain less than half of the discrepancy, and the remainder lacks a known reason. V and J calls and clone size are those listed in that table; D and trimming were worked out from the DNA. This sample has about 24,000 clones in its table, and 70% to 75% of those were observed once. The top ten clonotypes cover approximately 8% of the sample.

Regarding this clone: Its antigen remains undetermined. It has no much larger one-base neighbor in the sample; base qualities were not kept.

The sample consisted of tissue from the ileum, taken at autopsy. The chain is made from TRBV5-1 and TRBJ1-5; perhaps TRBD1 is the D gene, with 6 bases matching. This receptor was obtained from a female donor older than 55 with lung cancer. Here the CDR3 is given as CASSPGAGPVQPQHF. The bases read TGCGCCAGCAGCCCGGGGGCAGGGCCGGTCCAGCCCCAGCATTTT.